Given below is one TCR beta chain in context. Its antigen is unknown. This entry comes from a study of T cells in Graves' hyperthyroidism and ophthalmopathy. Amplification of TCR beta CDR3 regions used RNA as the template. Carried out on the TCR CDR3, a first-round RT-PCR used the HTBI primer set. TCRdb processed the multiplex PCR reads anew with MiXCR; each CDR3 protein has one entry. The sample holds hundreds of thousands of distinct CDR3 sequences; more than 45% are singletons and the top ten take approximately 8.2%. Germline V gives CDR1 KGHDR, CDR2 SFDVKD. The CDR3 is made up of 17 amino acids. Trimming removed 10 bases from V and 5 bases from J; junction bases left unmatched: 20. Study-wide results and limits: Most clonotypes expanded in thyroid above 0.001 were likewise present in blood.

The receptor's source is a woman aged 18 to 35 with Graves' hyperthyroidism. Sequencing input: peripheral blood or thyroid tissue (not recorded which). The chain carries TRBV24-1 and TRBJ1-2; 8 nucleotides agree with TRBD1. The CDR3 loop is CATPRRDRRRNEYGYTF. The DNA of the CDR3 is TGTGCCACTCCCCGCAGGGACAGGCGCAGAAATGAATATGGCTACACCTTC.